The 26 T cell receptor beta chains given below trace back to one sample, sequenced in a study of CD8+CD57+ T cells in acquired aplastic anemia. Selection for sequencing was limited to patients who had shown CD8+CD57+ cell expansion by flow cytometry. Genomic DNA, serving as template, underwent TCR beta VDJ and CDR3 profiling. Using its own MiXCR run on the reads, TCRdb lists one record per CDR3 protein. Among some 140,000 distinct CDR3 sequences, just over 50% were seen once, and the ten largest hold about 12%. The sequenced material came from sorted CD4+, CD8+, or CD8+CD57+ T cells (not recorded which) from PBMCs. The receptors were sampled from a human donor with aplastic anemia.

This clonotype was seen many times. The chain joins TRBV6-1 to TRBJ2-2, with unresolved D. V was clipped by 0 bases and J by 1 base, with 9 bases between them. The CDR3 is made up of 16 amino acids. Germline-derived CDR1 and CDR2 are MNHNS and SASEGT. CDR3 residues: CASSEAHNLNTGELFF. The CDR3 nucleotides read TGTGCCAGCAGTGAAGCGCACAATTTGAACACCGGGGAGCTGTTTTTT.

This clonotype was seen only a few times. This chain connects TRBV18 to TRBJ2-7, with 7 bases lining up with TRBD2. The CDR3 spans 15 residues. Germline V lookup: CDR1 KGHSH, CDR2 LQKENI. The V gene end was trimmed by 2 bases and the J gene end by 0 bases; junction bases not matched to a gene: 4. Here the CDR3 reads CASSPSAGHSYEQYF. The CDR3 DNA reads TGTGCCAGCTCACCATCAGCGGGGCACTCCTACGAGCAGTACTTC.

The chain employs TRBV7-2 and TRBJ2-1; D ambiguous. CDR1 is SGHTA and CDR2 is FQGNSA in the germline V gene. The V end was cut by 5 bases, the J end by 6 bases, with 8 bases between. The CDR3 totals 12 residues. The CDR3 DNA sequence: TGTGCCAGCAGCCGTCAACTCAATGAGCAGTTCTTC. It specifies CASSRQLNEQFF. The variable domain in full, with the rest retrieved from reference TRBV7-2 and TRBJ2-1, is GAGVSQSPSNKVTEKGKDVELRCDPISGHTALYWYRQSLGQGLEFLIYFQGNSAPDKSGLPSDRFSAERTGGSVSTLTIQRTQQEDSAVYLCASSRQLNEQFFGPGTRLTVL.

The V and J genes are TRBV2 and TRBJ2-1; tentatively, D is TRBD1 (6 bases). V was trimmed by 7 bases and J by 3 bases, leaving 10 bases between them. The CDR3 totals 13 residues. CDR1 is SNHLY and CDR2 is FYNNEI in the germline V gene. CDR3 amino acids: CASKGQSYNEQFF. CDR3 in DNA: TGTGCCAGCAAAGGACAGAGCTACAATGAGCAGTTCTTC.

V and J are TRBV29-1 and TRBJ2-5; the D gene is possibly TRBD1 (6 bases). The CDR3 is 13 residues long. From germline, CDR1 is SQVTM and CDR2 ANQGSEA. Trimming removed 6 bases at V and 1 base at J, with 12 bases between. The CDR3 region has the DNA TGCAGCGTGTGTACGGACAGCCAAGAGACCCAGTACTTC. This encodes CSVCTDSQETQYF.

V usage is TRBV10-3 and J usage is TRBJ2-7; 10 bases are a match to TRBD1. The CDR3 runs to 14 residues. The J segment lost 1 base and the V segment lost 5 bases, leaving 2 bases of the junction unmatched. The germline V gene has CDR1 ENHRY and CDR2 SYGVKD. The CDR3 sequence is CAISSDRGSYEQYF. CDR3 in DNA: TGTGCCATCAGTTCGGACAGGGGGTCCTACGAGCAGTACTTC.

The rearrangement uses TRBV28 and TRBJ1-5; a possible D gene is TRBD1 (5 bases). V lost 3 bases and J lost 5, with 14 bases in between. Germline CDR1 is MDHEN and CDR2 is SYDVKM. CDR3 length: 15 residues. The CDR3 DNA follows: TGTGCCAGCAGTTTCGGGGCAGGGAGACATCAGCCCCAGCATTTT. Protein product: CASSFGAGRHQPQHF.

CDR3 loop: CASSLPTGSSGANVLTF. The CDR3 nucleotides read TGTGCCAGCAGCCTTCCGACAGGGTCTAGTGGGGCCAACGTCCTGACTTTC. The gene calls are TRBV11-1 and TRBJ2-6, with 7 bases fitting TRBD1. The trim removed 5 bases at V and 3 bases at J, leaving 10 bases unmatched. The CDR3 length is 17 residues. Germline values: CDR1 SGHAT, CDR2 FQDESV (reference sequence).

With regard to this clonotype: Compared with germline, one end of the junction differs, possibly owing to a read error. The chain has TRBV29-1 and TRBJ2-7; D might be TRBD1 or TRBD2, each matching 5 bases. This CDR3 region has 14 residues. The germline CDR1 and CDR2 sequences are SQVTM and ANQGSEA. The CDR3 reads CSVEDRGVSYEQYF. Written as DNA, the CDR3 is TGCAGCGTTGAAGATCGAGGGGTCTCCTATGAGCAGTACTTC.

V and J are TRBV10-3 and TRBJ1-2, with D possibly TRBD1 on 5 matching bases. The V end lost 8 bases, the J end lost 4 bases, and 20 bases lay between the germline ends. This CDR3 is built from 15 residues. Germline-derived CDR1 and CDR2 are ENHRY and SYGVKD. The CDR3 DNA is TGTGCCATCGTTGGGACGACTCTTGGCTCCTATGGCTACACCTTC. It codes for CAIVGTTLGSYGYTF.

This clonotype was detected only once. The chain recombines TRBV7-9 with TRBJ2-3, with TRBD2 matching over 7 bases. This CDR3 has 14 amino acids. Trimming removed 1 base from V and 3 bases from J; junction bases left unmatched: 1. CDR1 and CDR2 (germline): SEHNR, FQNEAQ (reference sequence). In nucleotides, the CDR3 is TGTGCCAGCAGCTTAGTACTAGCGACAGATACGCAGTATTTT. Protein: CASSLVLATDTQYF.

This clonotype was detected a few times. The rearrangement joins TRBV27 to TRBJ1-2, with a weak D call TRBD1 (5 bases). CDR1 and CDR2 (germline): MNHEY, SMNVEV (reference sequence). Trimming removed 6 bases from V and 4 bases from J, with 12 bases in between. This CDR3 is 13 amino acids long. CDR3 coding DNA: TGTGCCAGCAGCAATCAGGGTCCCTATGGCTACACCTTC. This translates into CASSNQGPYGYTF.

The chain combines TRBV20-1 with TRBJ2-5; the D call may be TRBD1 or TRBD2 (6 bases each). Germline V CDR1 and CDR2: DFQATT, SNEGSKA (reference sequence). Trimming stripped 3 bases from V and 11 bases from J, with 13 bases between. The CDR3 is 11 residues long. The CDR3 region is CSARDGGQQYF. The CDR3 DNA follows: TGCAGTGCTAGGGATGGGGGGCAGCAGTACTTC.

This clonotype was seen more than once but under ten times. This sequence joins TRBV2 and TRBJ2-7, with no clear D. CDR1 is SNHLY and CDR2 is FYNNEI in the germline V gene. This CDR3 has 12 residues. Between the trimmed V and J ends, which lost 4 bases and 4 bases, there was a span of 8 bases. The CDR3, as DNA: TGTGCCAGCAGTGTTCGGTCGTACGAGCAGTACTTC. It translates to CASSVRSYEQYF.

This clonotype was counted only a few times. The gene calls are TRBV10-2 and TRBJ1-1, with no clear D. Germline V gene data show CDR1 as WSHSY and CDR2 as SAAADI. V shed 4 bases and J shed 2 bases, with 5 bases lying between them. There are 12 residues in the CDR3. The CDR3 DNA reads as TGCGCCAGCAGTGTGAGTAACACTGAAGCTTTCTTT. Residues: CASSVSNTEAFF.

The J gene is TRBJ2-7, the V gene TRBV20-1; 8 nucleotides align to TRBD2. CDR3 length: 15 amino acids. V lost 6 bases to trimming and J lost 2 bases; unmatched junction nucleotides: 12. Germline V gene sequence: CDR1 DFQATT, CDR2 SNEGSKA (reference sequence). CDR3 loop: CSASSSGTRTYEQYF. The DNA of the CDR3 is TGCAGTGCCAGCAGCTCCGGGACTAGAACCTACGAGCAGTACTTC.

The rearrangement joins TRBV19 to TRBJ2-3; D remains ambiguous. This CDR3 has 15 amino acids. CDR1 and CDR2 (germline): LNHDA, SQIVND (reference sequence). Trimming took 1 base from V and 0 from J, leaving 8 bases between them. CDR3 amino acids: CASSIVSGSTDTQYF. For the CDR3, the DNA is TGTGCCAGTAGTATAGTGTCTGGAAGCACAGATACGCAGTATTTT.

This clonotype has a single count. This chain connects TRBV10-3 to TRBJ2-7; D is perhaps TRBD2 (6 bases). The germline V gene has CDR1 ENHRY and CDR2 SYGVKD. The V end was cut by 0 bases, the J end by 7 bases, with 7 bases between. The CDR3 covers 12 residues. CDR3 sequence (DNA): TGTGCCATCAGTGAGTCCCTAGCGGAGCAGTACTTC. The encoded protein is CAISESLAEQYF.

This clonotype was recorded at least ten times. The final CDR3 position lacks the conserved phenylalanine or tryptophan, pointing to a likely read error. The limits of the CDR3 on the DNA are not certain, so only TCRdb's listed CDR3 is given. The gene calls are TRBV7-9 and TRBJ1-2; the listed D gene, TRBD1, was not tested against the DNA. The CDR3 is 12 amino acids long, termini counted. Per germline, CDR1 SEHNR and CDR2 FQNEAQ (reference sequence). The CDR3 loop reads CASSLGSGQFFL.

Comment on this clonotype: At one boundary the junction diverges from the germline segment, which might be a read error. The CDR3 loop is CAISEGQQEAQCF. The DNA for the CDR3 is TGTGCCATCAGTGAGGGACAGCAAGAGGCCCAGTGCTTC. The J gene is TRBJ2-5, the V gene TRBV2; TRBD1 matches at 7 bases. The germline V gene encodes CDR1 SNHLY and CDR2 FYNNEI. The CDR3 length is 13 residues.

This clonotype was seen just once. The chain recombines TRBV29-1 with TRBJ2-5, with D possibly TRBD2 on 5 matching bases. The CDR3 is 12 residues long. Germline loops: CDR1 SQVTM, CDR2 ANQGSEA. V dropped 7 bases and J dropped 5 bases, with 14 bases sitting between them. The CDR3 DNA reads as TGCAGCGCGGTAGACGGCGGGGAGACCCAGTACTTC. This gives the protein CSAVDGGETQYF.

The genes are TRBV20-1 and TRBJ2-6; 9 nucleotides match TRBD1. Per germline, CDR1 DFQATT and CDR2 SNEGSKA (reference sequence). The CDR3 runs 18 residues. The junction had 8 bases not matched to a gene; V was cut back by 0 bases and J by 2 bases. The CDR3 reads CSAREQGARMTGANVLTF. The CDR3 DNA follows: TGCAGTGCTAGAGAACAGGGGGCGCGAATGACTGGGGCCAACGTCCTGACTTTC.

This clonotype was seen ten or more times. The chain is built from TRBV7-9 and TRBJ2-7; 12 bases agree with TRBD1. This CDR3 is 15 amino acids long. Germline V gives CDR1 SEHNR, CDR2 FQNEAQ (reference sequence). With V trimmed by 6 bases and J by 4 bases, 7 bases remained unmatched. The DNA for the CDR3 is TGTGCCAGCAGTCCCGGGACAGGGGGCAATTACGAGCAGTACTTC. Translated, it gives CASSPGTGGNYEQYF.

At least ten counts were recorded for this clonotype. This chain uses TRBV6-1 with TRBJ2-1, with 7 bases fitting TRBD1. CDR1 and CDR2 from the germline V gene are MNHNS and SASEGT. Trimming took 5 bases from V and 0 from J; bases not matched to a gene: 4. The CDR3 is made up of 15 amino acids. CDR3 residues: CASSSRDSSYNEQFF. In DNA form, the CDR3 reads TGTGCCAGCAGTTCCCGGGACAGCTCCTACAATGAGCAGTTCTTC.

The V gene is TRBV7-9, the J gene TRBJ2-7; 8 nucleotides agree with TRBD1. The J segment lost 4 bases and the V segment lost 5 bases, leaving 4 bases of the junction unmatched. This CDR3 spans 13 amino acids. Germline V gene lookup returns CDR1 SEHNR and CDR2 FQNEAQ (reference sequence). CDR3 DNA sequence: TGTGCCAGCAGCGGGACAGGACGATACGAGCAGTACTTC. This gives the protein CASSGTGRYEQYF.

V is TRBV19 and J is TRBJ1-1; 9 bases agree with TRBD1. Trimming took 5 bases from V and 5 from J; bases not matched to a gene: 12. Germline V gives CDR1 LNHDA, CDR2 SQIVND (reference sequence). This CDR3 spans 16 amino acids. CDR3 nucleotides: TGTGCCAGTAGTTCCCCGGGGACAGGGCCAGGTACTGAAGCTTTCTTT. This encodes CASSSPGTGPGTEAFF.